Listed below are T cell receptor beta chains from one sample, sequenced in a study of PD-1 blockade in classical Hodgkin lymphoma. Some clones are missing from TCRdb's copy, which holds only in-frame ones; the method was immunoSEQ multiplex PCR. The sample carries under 110,000 clones, roughly 91% recorded once. Specimen: peripheral blood mononuclear cells (PBMCs), collected before the second cycle of nivolumab. The receptors here all came from a human donor with classical Hodgkin lymphoma. Both conserved end residues are part of each CDR3. A D gene is named only where the DNA matches it firmly. Size tells how often a clone was seen (once, few, many) or the class of an expanded clone, and some rows leave it out.

d_call j_call v_call clone_size cdr3_nt cdr3_aa
- TRBJ1-1 TRBV6-5 once TGTGCCAGCAGTTCCGGCCGCTCGAACACTGAAGCTTTCTTT CASSSGRSNTEAFF
- TRBJ1-2 TRBV10-3 few TGTGCCATCAGTTTAGGGGACTATGGCTACACCTTC CAISLGDYGYTF
- TRBJ1-2 TRBV27 - TGTGCCAGCGCCCCAGGGGTAGTCTATGGCTACACCTTC CASAPGVVYGYTF
- TRBJ2-3 TRBV7-7 - TGTGCCAGCAGCGCCGGGACTCGTACAGATACGCAGTATTTT CASSAGTRTDTQYF
- TRBJ1-5 TRBV6-5 - TGTGCCAGCAGTTACTCGATGGCGGGGTACAACCAGCCCCAGCATTTT CASSYSMAGYNQPQHF
- TRBJ1-2 TRBV9 - TGTGCCAGCAGCGTAGAGGACGTTTATGGCTACACCTTC CASSVEDVYGYTF
- TRBJ2-7 TRBV18 - TGTGCCAGCTCGCGACAGTTTCAAGGCCCCTACGAGCAGTACTTC CASSRQFQGPYEQYF
- TRBJ1-2 TRBV7-8 few TGTGCCAGCAGCTTAGAAGTCCGGGCAGCAACCAGCTATGGCTACACCTTC CASSLEVRAATSYGYTF
- TRBJ1-1 TRBV19 - TGTGCCAGTAGTATAACAGGAATGAACACTGAAGCTTTCTTT CASSITGMNTEAFF
TRBD1 TRBJ1-2 TRBV9 - TGTGCCAGCGTTGGGACAGGGGGCCTCTATGGCTACACCTTC CASVGTGGLYGYTF
- TRBJ1-1 TRBV7-2 once TGTGCCAGCAGCTTAGGCAGGGGAGCGATCCTAGCTTTCTTT CASSLGRGAILAFF
- TRBJ1-5 TRBV7-2 few TGTGCCAGCAGCCTGACGGTGGGGGCGCAAGGTCAGCCCCAGCATTTT CASSLTVGAQGQPQHF
TRBD2 TRBJ2-5 TRBV28 - TGTGCCAGCAGCCCGGGACTTCTAGCGGGGTACCAAGAGACCCAGTACTTC CASSPGLLAGYQETQYF
- TRBJ1-1 TRBV5-1 - TGCGCCAGCAGCTTGACAAGGAACACTGAAGCTTTCTTT CASSLTRNTEAFF
- TRBJ2-7 TRBV11-2 - TGTGCCAGCAGCTCGCCTCGGATGCGCCCCTACGAGCAGTACTTC CASSSPRMRPYEQYF
- TRBJ1-2 TRBV9 - TGTGCCAGCAGCGTCCAAGCCGGACAGCTCTATGGCTACACCTTC CASSVQAGQLYGYTF
- TRBJ2-5 TRBV28 - TGTGCCAGCTCCACCCACACTCCGGCCAGGGGGGAAGAAGAGACCCAGTACTTC CASSTHTPARGEEETQYF
- TRBJ1-2 TRBV6-5 - TGTGCCAGCAGGGCGGCAGGGTACACCTTC CASRAAGYTF
- TRBJ1-1 TRBV5-6 - TGTGCCAGCAGCTTGGTGGGGGATGACACTGAAGCTTTCTTT CASSLVGDDTEAFF
- TRBJ2-7 TRBV2 - TGTGCCAGCAGTGATTTTGGCAGATCCTACGAGCAGTACTTC CASSDFGRSYEQYF
TRBD2 TRBJ2-1 TRBV9 - TGTGCCAGCAGCCCTTACGGTAGCGGGGGGGCTGGTGAGCAGTTCTTC CASSPYGSGGAGEQFF
- TRBJ1-3 TRBV6-6 few TGTGCCAGCATAACTGGAAACACCATATATTTT CASITGNTIYF
- TRBJ2-3 TRBV6-1 - TGTGCCAGCAGGGGTCGAGGGGGGAGCACAGATACGCAGTATTTT CASRGRGGSTDTQYF
- TRBJ1-6 TRBV27 - TGTGCCAGCAGTTTATCTCTTTTCGGGACGGATAATTCACCCCTCCACTTT CASSLSLFGTDNSPLHF